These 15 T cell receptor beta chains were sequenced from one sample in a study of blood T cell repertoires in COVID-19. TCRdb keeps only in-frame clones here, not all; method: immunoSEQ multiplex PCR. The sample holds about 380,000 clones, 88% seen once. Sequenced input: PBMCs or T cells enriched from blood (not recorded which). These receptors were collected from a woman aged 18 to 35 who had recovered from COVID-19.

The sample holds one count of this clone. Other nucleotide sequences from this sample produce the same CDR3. The CDR3: CASSRDSSGNTIYF. The CDR3 DNA reads as TGTGCCAGCAGTCGGGATTCTTCTGGAAACACCATATATTTT. The chain uses TRBV6-5 and TRBJ1-3; D gene uncertain. The germline V gene encodes CDR1 MNHEY and CDR2 SVGAGI. V was shortened by 5 bases and J by 1 base, with 9 bases between the two germline ends. This CDR3 has 14 amino acids.

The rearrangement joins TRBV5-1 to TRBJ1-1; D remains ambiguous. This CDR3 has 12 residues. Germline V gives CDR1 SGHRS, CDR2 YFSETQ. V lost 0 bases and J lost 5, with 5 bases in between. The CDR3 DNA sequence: TGCGCCAGCAGCTTGGAGAGAACTGAAGCTTTCTTT. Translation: CASSLERTEAFF.

The DNA for the CDR3 is TGTGCCAGCAGCTTTGACAGGGTAACTAATGAAAAACTGTTTTTT. It encodes CASSFDRVTNEKLFF. The V call is TRBV28, the J call TRBJ1-4, with TRBD1 matching 7 bases. Germline V gene data show CDR1 as MDHEN and CDR2 as SYDVKM. V lost 6 bases to trimming and J lost 1 base; unmatched junction nucleotides: 5. CDR3 length: 15 residues.

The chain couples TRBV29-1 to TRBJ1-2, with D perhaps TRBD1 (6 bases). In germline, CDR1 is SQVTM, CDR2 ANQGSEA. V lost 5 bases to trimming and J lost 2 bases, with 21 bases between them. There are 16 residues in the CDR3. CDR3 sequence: CSVWGAQGSVNYGYTF. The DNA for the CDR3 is TGCAGCGTTTGGGGCGCACAGGGTTCAGTAAACTATGGCTACACCTTC.

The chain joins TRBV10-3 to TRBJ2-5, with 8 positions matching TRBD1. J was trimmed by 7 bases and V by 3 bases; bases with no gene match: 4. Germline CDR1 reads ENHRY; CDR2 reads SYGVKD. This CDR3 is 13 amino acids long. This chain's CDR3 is CAISDGQGGTQYF. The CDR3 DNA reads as TGTGCCATCAGTGACGGACAGGGAGGGACCCAGTACTTC.

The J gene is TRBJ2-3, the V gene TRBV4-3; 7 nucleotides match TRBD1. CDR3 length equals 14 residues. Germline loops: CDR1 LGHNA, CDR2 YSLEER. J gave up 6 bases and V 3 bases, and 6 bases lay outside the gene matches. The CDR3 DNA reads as TGCGCCAGCAGCCAGAGATTCAGGGGGGATACGCAGTATTTT. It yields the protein CASSQRFRGDTQYF.

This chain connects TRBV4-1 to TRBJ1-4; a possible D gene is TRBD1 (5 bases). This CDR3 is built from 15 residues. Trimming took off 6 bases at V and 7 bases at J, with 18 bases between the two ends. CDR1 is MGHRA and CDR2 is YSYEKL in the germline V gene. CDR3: CASSPVAGRSEKLFF. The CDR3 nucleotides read TGCGCCAGCAGTCCCGTGGCAGGGCGGTCTGAAAAACTGTTTTTT.

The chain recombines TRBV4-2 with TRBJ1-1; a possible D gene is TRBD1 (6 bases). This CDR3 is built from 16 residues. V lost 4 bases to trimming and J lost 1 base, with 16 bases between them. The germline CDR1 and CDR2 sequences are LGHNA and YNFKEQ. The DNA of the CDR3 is TGTGCCAGCAGCCCTCCCGGACAGCCTACGAACACTGAAGCTTTCTTT. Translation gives CASSPPGQPTNTEAFF.

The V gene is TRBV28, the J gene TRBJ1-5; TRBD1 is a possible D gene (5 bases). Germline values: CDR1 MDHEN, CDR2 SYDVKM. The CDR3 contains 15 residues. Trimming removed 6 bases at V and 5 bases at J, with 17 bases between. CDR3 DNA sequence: TGTGCCAGCAGCTCCGGGGGATGGGGCCATCAGCCCCAGCATTTT. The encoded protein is CASSSGGWGHQPQHF.

The CDR3: CASSQGTGQGAGGYTF. As DNA, the CDR3 is TGCGCCAGCAGCCAAGGCACTGGACAGGGGGCAGGTGGCTACACCTTC. The chain combines TRBV4-3 with TRBJ1-2, with 11 bases fitting TRBD1. CDR3 size: 16 residues. Germline V gives CDR1 LGHNA, CDR2 YSLEER. The J segment lost 7 bases and the V segment lost 1 base, leaving 8 bases of the junction unmatched.

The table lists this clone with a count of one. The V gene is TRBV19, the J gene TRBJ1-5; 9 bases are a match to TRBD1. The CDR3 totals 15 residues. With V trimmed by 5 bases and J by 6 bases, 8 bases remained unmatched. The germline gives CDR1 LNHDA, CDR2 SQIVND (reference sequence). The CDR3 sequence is CASSGDRAKGQPQHF. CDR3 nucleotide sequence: TGTGCCAGTAGTGGGGACAGGGCGAAAGGTCAGCCCCAGCATTTT.

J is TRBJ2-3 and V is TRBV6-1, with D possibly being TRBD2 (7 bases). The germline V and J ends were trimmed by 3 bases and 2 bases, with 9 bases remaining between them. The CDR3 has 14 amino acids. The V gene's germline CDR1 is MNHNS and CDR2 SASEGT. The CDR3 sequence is CASSDGGLTDTQYF. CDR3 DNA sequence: TGTGCCAGCAGTGACGGGGGGCTCACAGATACGCAGTATTTT.

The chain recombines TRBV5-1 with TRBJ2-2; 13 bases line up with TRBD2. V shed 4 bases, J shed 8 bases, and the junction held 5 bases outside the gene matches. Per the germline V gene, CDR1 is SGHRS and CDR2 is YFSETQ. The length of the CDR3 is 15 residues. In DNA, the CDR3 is TGCGCCAGCAGCATCGGGACTAGCGGGGAGGGGGAGCTGTTTTTT. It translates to CASSIGTSGEGELFF.

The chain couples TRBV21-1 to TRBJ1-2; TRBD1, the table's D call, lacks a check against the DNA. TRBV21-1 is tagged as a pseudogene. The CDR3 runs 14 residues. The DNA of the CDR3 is TGTGCCAACGGCGAGGGGGCGTCTAACTATGGCTACACCTTC. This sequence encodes CANGEGASNYGYTF.

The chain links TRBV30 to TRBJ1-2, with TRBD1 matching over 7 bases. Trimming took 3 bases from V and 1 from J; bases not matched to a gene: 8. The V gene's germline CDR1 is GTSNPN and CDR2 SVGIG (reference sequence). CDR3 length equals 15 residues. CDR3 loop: CAWRPPGGYNYGYTF. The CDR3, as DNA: TGTGCCTGGAGGCCACCAGGGGGTTATAACTATGGCTACACCTTC.